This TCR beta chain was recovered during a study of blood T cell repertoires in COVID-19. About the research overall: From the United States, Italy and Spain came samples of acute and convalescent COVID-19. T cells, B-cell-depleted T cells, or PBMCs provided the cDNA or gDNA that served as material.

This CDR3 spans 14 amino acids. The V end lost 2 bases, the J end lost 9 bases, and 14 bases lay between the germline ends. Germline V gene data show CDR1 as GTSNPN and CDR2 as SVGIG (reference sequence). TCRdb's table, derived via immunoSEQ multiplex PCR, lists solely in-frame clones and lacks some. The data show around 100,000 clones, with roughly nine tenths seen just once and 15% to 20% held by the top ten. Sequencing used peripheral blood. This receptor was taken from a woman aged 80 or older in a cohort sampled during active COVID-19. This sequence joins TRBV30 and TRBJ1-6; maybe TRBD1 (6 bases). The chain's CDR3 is CAWSPYRAGSPLHF. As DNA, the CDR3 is TGTGCCTGGAGTCCTTACAGGGCTGGTTCACCCCTCCACTTT.